This TCR beta chain emerged from a study of T cells after yellow fever vaccination. Study-level background: With SMART-Seq v4 Ultra Low Input, the fractions containing low cell numbers were prepared.

V lost 6 bases to trimming and J lost 3 bases; unmatched junction nucleotides: 7. The length of the CDR3 is 14 residues. Germline loops: CDR1 LNHDA, CDR2 SQIVND (reference sequence). In the case of this clonotype: Its antigen is not identified.

5'RACE template switching generated TCR cDNA, adding a universal primer site and UMIs. TCRdb used MiXCR to reprocess the 5' RACE reads, holding one entry per CDR3 protein. The sample contains roughly 300,000 distinct CDR3 sequences, about 6.6% of which appear only once. Study results and caveats: On re-exposure, the response was weaker but peaked faster, at day 5 versus 15. In post-booster samples, most primary-vaccination clones reappeared (approximately 95% CD4, 88% CD8).

The sequencing here drew on PBMCs, taken approximately 47 days after the first yellow fever vaccination. The origin of this receptor is a man younger than 35 who received the YFV17D yellow fever vaccine. The V gene is TRBV19, the J gene TRBJ2-7; 8 bases are a match to TRBD1. The chain's CDR3 is CASSRTGSLYEQYF. The CDR3, as DNA: TGTGCCAGTAGCCGGACAGGGAGTCTCTACGAGCAGTACTTC.